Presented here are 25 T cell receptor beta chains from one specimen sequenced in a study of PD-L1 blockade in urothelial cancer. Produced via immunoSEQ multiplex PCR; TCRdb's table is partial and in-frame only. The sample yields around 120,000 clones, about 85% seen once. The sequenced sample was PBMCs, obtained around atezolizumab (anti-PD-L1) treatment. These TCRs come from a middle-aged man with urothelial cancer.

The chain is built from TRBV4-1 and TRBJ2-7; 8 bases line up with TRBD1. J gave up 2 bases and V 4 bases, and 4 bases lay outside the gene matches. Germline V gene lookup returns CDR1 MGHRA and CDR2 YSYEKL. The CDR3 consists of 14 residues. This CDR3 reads CASSLRQGTYEQYF. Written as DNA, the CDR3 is TGCGCCAGCAGCCTGAGACAGGGGACCTACGAGCAGTACTTC.

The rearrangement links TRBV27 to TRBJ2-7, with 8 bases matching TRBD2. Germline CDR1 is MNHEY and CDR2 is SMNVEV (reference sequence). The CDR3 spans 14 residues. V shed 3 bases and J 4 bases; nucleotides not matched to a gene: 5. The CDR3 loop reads CASSFSGNFYEQYF. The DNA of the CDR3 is TGTGCCAGCAGTTTTAGCGGGAACTTTTACGAGCAGTACTTC.

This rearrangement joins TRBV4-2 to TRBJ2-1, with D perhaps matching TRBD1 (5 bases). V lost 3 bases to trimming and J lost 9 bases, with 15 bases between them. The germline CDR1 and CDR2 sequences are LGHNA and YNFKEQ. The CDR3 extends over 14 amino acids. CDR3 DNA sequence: TGTGCCAGCAGCCATGTCAGACAAGGGGTTGAGCAGTTCTTC. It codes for CASSHVRQGVEQFF.

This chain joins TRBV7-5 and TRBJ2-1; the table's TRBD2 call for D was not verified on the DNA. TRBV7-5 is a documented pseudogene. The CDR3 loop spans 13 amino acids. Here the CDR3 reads CARRGGPYNEQFF. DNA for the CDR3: TGTGCCAGAAGGGGAGGACCCTACAATGAGCAGTTCTTC.

The CDR3 loop reads CASSPPPGGFTEAFF. The CDR3 nucleotides are TGTGCCAGCAGCCCTCCCCCAGGGGGGTTCACTGAAGCTTTCTTT. This rearrangement joins TRBV4-2 to TRBJ1-1; 7 nucleotides agree with TRBD1. The J segment lost 4 bases and the V segment lost 4 bases, leaving 9 bases of the junction unmatched. This CDR3 has 15 residues. Germline lookup yields CDR1 LGHNA and CDR2 YNFKEQ.

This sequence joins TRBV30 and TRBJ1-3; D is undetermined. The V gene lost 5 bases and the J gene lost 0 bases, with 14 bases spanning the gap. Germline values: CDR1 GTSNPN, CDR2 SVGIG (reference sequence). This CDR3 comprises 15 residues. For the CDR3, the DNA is TGTGCCTGGTGGATTCCGACTGGCTCTGGAAACACCATATATTTT. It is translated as CAWWIPTGSGNTIYF.

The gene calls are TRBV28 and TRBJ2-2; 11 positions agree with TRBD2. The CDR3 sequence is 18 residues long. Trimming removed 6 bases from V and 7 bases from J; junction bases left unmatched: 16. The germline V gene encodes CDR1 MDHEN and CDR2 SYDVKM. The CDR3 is CASSLAPIAGGVVGELFF. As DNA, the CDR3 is TGTGCCAGCAGCCTAGCCCCCATAGCGGGAGGGGTAGTCGGGGAGCTGTTTTTT.

The DNA of the CDR3 is TGTGCCAGCAGCCAAGATCGGGAGCGTGAGCAGTACTTC. This sequence encodes CASSQDREREQYF. The rearrangement joins TRBV4-2 to TRBJ2-7; TRBD2 is a possible D gene (6 bases). V was pared by 0 bases and J by 7 bases, with 10 bases between. This CDR3 comprises 13 residues. Germline loops: CDR1 LGHNA, CDR2 YNFKEQ.

The DNA for the CDR3 is TGCGCCAGCAGCCTTACCTCAGGGGGCCTAAATGAAAAACTGTTTTTT. This codes for CASSLTSGGLNEKLFF. The chain links TRBV5-1 to TRBJ1-4; 8 bases are shared with TRBD1. This CDR3 contains 16 residues. CDR1 SGHRS and CDR2 YFSETQ come from the germline V gene. The V and J ends lost 4 bases and 5 bases, in that order; junction bases with no gene match: 10. Together with reference TRBV5-1 and TRBJ1-4, the CDR3 gives the full variable domain: KAGVTQTPRYLIKTRGQQVTLSCSPISGHRSVSWYQQTPGQGLQFLFEYFSETQRNKGNFPGRFSGRQFSNSRSEMNVSTLELGDSALYLCASSLTSGGLNEKLFFGSGTQLSVL.

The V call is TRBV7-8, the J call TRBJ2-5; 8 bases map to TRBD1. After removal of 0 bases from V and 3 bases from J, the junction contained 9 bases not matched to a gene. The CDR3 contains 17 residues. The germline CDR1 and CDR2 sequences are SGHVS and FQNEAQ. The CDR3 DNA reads TGTGCCAGCAGCTTAGCGTTAACAGGGGGATATGAAGAGACCCAGTACTTC. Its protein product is CASSLALTGGYEETQYF.

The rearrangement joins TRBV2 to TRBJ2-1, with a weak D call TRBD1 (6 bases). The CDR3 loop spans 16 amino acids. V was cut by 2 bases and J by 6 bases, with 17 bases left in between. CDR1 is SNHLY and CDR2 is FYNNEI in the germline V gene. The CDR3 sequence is CASSEIFGAGVNEQFF. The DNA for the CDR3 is TGTGCCAGCAGTGAAATTTTCGGTGCAGGGGTCAATGAGCAGTTCTTC. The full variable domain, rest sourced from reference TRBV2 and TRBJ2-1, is EPEVTQTPSHQVTQMGQEVILRCVPISNHLYFYWYRQILGQKVEFLVSFYNNEISEKSEIFDDQFSVERPDGSNFTLKIRSTKLEDSAMYFCASSEIFGAGVNEQFFGPGTRLTVL.

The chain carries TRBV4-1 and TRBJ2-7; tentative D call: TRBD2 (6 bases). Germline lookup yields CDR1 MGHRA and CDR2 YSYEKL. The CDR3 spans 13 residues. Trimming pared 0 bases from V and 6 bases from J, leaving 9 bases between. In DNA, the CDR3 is TGCGCCAGCAGCCAAGAAGTTAGCGGCGAGCAGTACTTC. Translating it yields CASSQEVSGEQYF.

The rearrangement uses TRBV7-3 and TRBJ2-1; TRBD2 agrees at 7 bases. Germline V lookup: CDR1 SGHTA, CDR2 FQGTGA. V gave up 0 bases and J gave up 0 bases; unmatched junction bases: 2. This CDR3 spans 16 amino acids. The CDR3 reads CASSLTRGDSYNEQFF. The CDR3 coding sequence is TGTGCCAGCAGCTTAACCCGGGGGGACTCCTACAATGAGCAGTTCTTC.

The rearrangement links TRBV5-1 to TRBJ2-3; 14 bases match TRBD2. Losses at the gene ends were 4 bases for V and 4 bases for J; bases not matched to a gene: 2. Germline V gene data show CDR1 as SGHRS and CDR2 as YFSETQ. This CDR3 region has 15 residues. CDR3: CASSVGLAGADTQYF. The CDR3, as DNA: TGCGCCAGCAGCGTGGGACTAGCGGGAGCAGATACGCAGTATTTT.

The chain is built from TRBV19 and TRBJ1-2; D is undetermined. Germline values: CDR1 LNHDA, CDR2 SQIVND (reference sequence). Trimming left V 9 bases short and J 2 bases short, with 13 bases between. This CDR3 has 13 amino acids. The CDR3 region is CASTPTRNYGYTF. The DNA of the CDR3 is TGTGCCAGCACACCCACAAGAAACTATGGCTACACCTTC.

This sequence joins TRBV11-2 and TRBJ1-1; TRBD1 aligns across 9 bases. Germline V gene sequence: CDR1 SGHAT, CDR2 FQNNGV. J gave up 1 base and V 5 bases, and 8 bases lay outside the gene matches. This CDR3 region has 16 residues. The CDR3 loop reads CASSALAGQGNTEAFF. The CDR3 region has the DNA TGTGCCAGCAGCGCCCTCGCGGGACAGGGGAACACTGAAGCTTTCTTT. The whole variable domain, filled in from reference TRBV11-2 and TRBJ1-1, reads EAGVAQSPRYKIIEKRQSVAFWCNPISGHATLYWYQQILGQGPKLLIQFQNNGVVDDSQLPKDRFSAERLKGVDSTLKIQPAKLEDSAVYLCASSALAGQGNTEAFFGQGTRLTVV.

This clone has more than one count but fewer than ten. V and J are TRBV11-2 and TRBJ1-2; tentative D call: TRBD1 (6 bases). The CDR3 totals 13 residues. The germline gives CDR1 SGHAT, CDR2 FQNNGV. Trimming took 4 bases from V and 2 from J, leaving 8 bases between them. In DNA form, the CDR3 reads TGTGCCAGCAGCTCAACAGGGAACTATGGCTACACCTTC. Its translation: CASSSTGNYGYTF.

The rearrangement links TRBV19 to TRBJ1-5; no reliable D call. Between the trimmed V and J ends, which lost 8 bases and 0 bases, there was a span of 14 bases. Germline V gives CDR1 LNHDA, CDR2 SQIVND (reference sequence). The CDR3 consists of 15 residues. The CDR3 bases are TGTGCCAGTCGGTCCAGGCCCTATAGCAATCAGCCCCAGCATTTT. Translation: CASRSRPYSNQPQHF.

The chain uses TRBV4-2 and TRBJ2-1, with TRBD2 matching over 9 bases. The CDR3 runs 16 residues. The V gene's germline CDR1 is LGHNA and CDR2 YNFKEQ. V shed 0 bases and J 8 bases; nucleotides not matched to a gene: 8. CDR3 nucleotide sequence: TGTGCCAGCAGCCAAGAGGGCGGGAGGGCCTCAGATGAGCAGTTCTTC. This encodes CASSQEGGRASDEQFF.

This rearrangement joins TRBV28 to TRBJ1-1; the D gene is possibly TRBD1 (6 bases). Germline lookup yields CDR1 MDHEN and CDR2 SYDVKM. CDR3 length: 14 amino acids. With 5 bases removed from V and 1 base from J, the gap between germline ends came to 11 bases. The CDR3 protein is CASSRQVPNTEAFF. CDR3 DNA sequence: TGTGCCAGCAGTCGACAGGTGCCGAACACTGAAGCTTTCTTT.

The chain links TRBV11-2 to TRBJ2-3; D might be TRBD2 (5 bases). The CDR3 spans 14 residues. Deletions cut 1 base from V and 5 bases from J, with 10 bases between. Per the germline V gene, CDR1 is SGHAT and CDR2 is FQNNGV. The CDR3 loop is CASSLAVAGDTQYF. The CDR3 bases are TGTGCCAGCAGCTTAGCTGTCGCGGGAGATACGCAGTATTTT. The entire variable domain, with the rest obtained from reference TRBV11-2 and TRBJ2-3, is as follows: EAGVAQSPRYKIIEKRQSVAFWCNPISGHATLYWYQQILGQGPKLLIQFQNNGVVDDSQLPKDRFSAERLKGVDSTLKIQPAKLEDSAVYLCASSLAVAGDTQYFGPGTRLTVL.

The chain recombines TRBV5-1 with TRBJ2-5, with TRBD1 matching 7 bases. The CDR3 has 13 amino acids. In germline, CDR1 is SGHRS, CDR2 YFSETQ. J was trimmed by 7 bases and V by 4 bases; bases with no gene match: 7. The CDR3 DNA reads TGCGCCAGCAGCCCGGGGCAGGGGGTGACCCAGTACTTC. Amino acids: CASSPGQGVTQYF. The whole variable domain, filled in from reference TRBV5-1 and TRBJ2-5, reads KAGVTQTPRYLIKTRGQQVTLSCSPISGHRSVSWYQQTPGQGLQFLFEYFSETQRNKGNFPGRFSGRQFSNSRSEMNVSTLELGDSALYLCASSPGQGVTQYFGPGTRLLVL.

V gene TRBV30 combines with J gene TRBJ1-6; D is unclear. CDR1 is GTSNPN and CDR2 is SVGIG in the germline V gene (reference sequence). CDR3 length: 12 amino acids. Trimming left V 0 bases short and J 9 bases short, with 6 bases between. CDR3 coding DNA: TGTGCCTGGAGTGTCTTTCCTTCACCCCTCCACTTT. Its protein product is CAWSVFPSPLHF.

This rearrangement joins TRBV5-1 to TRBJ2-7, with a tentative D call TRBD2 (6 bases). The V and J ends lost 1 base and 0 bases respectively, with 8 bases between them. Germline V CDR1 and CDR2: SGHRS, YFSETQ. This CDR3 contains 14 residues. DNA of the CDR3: TGCGCCAGCAGCTTGTTCGGGAGCTCCTACGAGCAGTACTTC. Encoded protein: CASSLFGSSYEQYF.

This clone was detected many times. This CDR3 reads CSHIGVLGSETQYF. The DNA for the CDR3 is TGCAGCCATATCGGGGTATTGGGTTCGGAGACCCAGTACTTC. V is TRBV29-1 and J is TRBJ2-5, with D possibly TRBD2 on 5 matching bases. Germline loops: CDR1 SQVTM, CDR2 ANQGSEA. This CDR3 spans 14 amino acids. V lost 8 bases and J 5 bases, leaving 21 bases between the germline ends.